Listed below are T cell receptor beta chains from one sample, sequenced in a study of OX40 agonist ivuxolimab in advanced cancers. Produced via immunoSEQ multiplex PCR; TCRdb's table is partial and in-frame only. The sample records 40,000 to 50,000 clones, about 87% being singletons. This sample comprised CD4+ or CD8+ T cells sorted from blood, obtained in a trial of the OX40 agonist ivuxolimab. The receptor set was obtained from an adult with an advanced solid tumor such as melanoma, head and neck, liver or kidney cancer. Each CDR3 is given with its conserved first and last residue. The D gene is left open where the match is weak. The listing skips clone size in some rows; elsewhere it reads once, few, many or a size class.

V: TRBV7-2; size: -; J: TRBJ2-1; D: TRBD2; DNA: TGTGCCAGCAGCGAAGGGACTAGCGGTGGGGATGAGCAGTTCTTC; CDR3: CASSEGTSGGDEQFF
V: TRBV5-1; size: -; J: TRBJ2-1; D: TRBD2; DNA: TGCGCCAGCAGTACTAGCGGGGGTAATGAGCAGTTCTTC; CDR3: CASSTSGGNEQFF
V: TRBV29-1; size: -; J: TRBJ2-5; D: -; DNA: TGCAGCGCAGGGCCCACGGGGGTCGAGACCCAGTACTTC; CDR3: CSAGPTGVETQYF
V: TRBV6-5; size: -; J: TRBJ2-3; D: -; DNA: TGTGCCAGCAGTTACTCGAATGCGGGCACAGATACGCAGTATTTT; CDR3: CASSYSNAGTDTQYF
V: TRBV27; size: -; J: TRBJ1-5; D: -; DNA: TGTGCCAGCAGTTCCTCTTCCGGGTTTGGCAATCAGCCCCAGCATTTT; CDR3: CASSSSSGFGNQPQHF
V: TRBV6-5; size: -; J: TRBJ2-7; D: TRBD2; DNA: TGTGCCAGCAGTCCTCCGGGGGGTTCCTACGAGCAGTACTTC; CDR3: CASSPPGGSYEQYF
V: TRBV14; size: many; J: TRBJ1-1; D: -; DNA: TGTGCCAGCAGCCAAGTGCCAGATATCTTCCTTGCGAACACTGAAGCTTTCTTT; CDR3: CASSQVPDIFLANTEAFF
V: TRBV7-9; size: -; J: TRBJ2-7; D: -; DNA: TGTGCCAGCAGCTTAGCTCGGCAGACCTACGAGCAGTACTTC; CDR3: CASSLARQTYEQYF
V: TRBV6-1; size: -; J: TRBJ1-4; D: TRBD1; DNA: TGTGCCAGCAACGGACAGGGGAATGAAAAACTGTTTTTT; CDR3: CASNGQGNEKLFF
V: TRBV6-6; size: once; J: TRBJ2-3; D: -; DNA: TGTGCCAGCCTTCCGAGCACAGATACGCAGTATTTT; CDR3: CASLPSTDTQYF
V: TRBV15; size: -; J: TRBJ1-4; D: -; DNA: TGTGCCACCAGCAGAGTACCAGACGGGCTGTTTTTT; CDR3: CATSRVPDGLFF
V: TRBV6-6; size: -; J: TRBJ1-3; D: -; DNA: TGTGCCAGCAGTTACTCGCCTTGGGACACCATATATTTT; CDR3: CASSYSPWDTIYF
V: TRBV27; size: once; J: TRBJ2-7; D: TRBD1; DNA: TGTGCCAGCAGTTTCGGGACAGGGGGCTCCTACGAGCAGTACTTC; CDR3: CASSFGTGGSYEQYF
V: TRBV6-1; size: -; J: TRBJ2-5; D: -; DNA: TGTGCCAGCCACCCCGGGCCGGGGCACGAAGAGACCCAGTACTTC; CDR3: CASHPGPGHEETQYF
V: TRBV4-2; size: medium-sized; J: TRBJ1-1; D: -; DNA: TGTGCCAGCAGCCAAGAGGGGGGGATACGGGACACTGAAGCTTTCTTT; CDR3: CASSQEGGIRDTEAFF
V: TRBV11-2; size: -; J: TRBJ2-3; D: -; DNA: TGTGCCAGCAGCCCCCCCAGCACAGATACGCAGTATTTT; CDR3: CASSPPSTDTQYF
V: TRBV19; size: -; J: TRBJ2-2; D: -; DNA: TGTGCCAGTAGTATACATGGCGCCGGGGAGCTGTTTTTT; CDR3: CASSIHGAGELFF
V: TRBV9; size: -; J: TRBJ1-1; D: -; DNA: TGTGCCAGCAGCCTCCAGCCGCTCCCAACAGGGATTTTCGAGGGTACTGAAGCTTTCTTT; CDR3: CASSLQPLPTGIFEGTEAFF
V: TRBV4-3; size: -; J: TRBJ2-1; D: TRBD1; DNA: TGCGCCAGCAGCCAGCGACAGGGTGACTACAATGAGCAGTTCTTC; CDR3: CASSQRQGDYNEQFF
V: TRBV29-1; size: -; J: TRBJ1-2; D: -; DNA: TGCAGCGTGCCAGGAGGGTACTATGGCTACACCTTC; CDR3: CSVPGGYYGYTF
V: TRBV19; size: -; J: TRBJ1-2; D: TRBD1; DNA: TGTGCCAGTAGTATGGGGACAGGCTATGGCTACACCTTC; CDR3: CASSMGTGYGYTF
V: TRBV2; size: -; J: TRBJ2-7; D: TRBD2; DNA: TGTGCCAGCTATACCCCAGGCGCGGGGGGACTCTACGAGCAGTACTTC; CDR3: CASYTPGAGGLYEQYF
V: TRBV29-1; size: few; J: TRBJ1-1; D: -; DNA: TGCAGCGTGGCCCCGAGGGGCATGAACACTGAAGCTTTCTTT; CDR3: CSVAPRGMNTEAFF
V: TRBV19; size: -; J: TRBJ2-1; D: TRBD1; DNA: TGTGCCAGTAGTGCGCAGGGGGATGAGCAGTTCTTC; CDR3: CASSAQGDEQFF
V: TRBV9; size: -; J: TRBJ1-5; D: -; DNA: TGTGCCAGCAGCGTAGACGGGAGTGGCAATCAGCCCCAGCATTTT; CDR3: CASSVDGSGNQPQHF
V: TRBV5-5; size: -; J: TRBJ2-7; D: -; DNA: TGTGCCAGCAGCTCACAAGGGGCCTTCTACGAGCAGTACTTC; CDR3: CASSSQGAFYEQYF
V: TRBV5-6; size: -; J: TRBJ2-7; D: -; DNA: TGTGCCAGCAGCTTGGAAGGGGGAGGGGGCAGCTACGAGCAGTACTTC; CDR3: CASSLEGGGGSYEQYF
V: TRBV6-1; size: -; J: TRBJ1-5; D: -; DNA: TGTGCCAGCAAGAGGGACACCGAAAAAAATCAGCCCCAGCATTTT; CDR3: CASKRDTEKNQPQHF
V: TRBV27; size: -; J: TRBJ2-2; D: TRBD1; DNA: TGTGCCAGCAGGACCGGGACAGACGGGGAGCTGTTTTTT; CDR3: CASRTGTDGELFF
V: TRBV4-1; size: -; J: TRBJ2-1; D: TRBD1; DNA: TGCGCCAGCAGCAAGTTCGGGGACAGTGAGCAGTTCTTC; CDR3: CASSKFGDSEQFF
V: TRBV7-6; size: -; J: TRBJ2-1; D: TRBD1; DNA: TGTGCCAGCAGCTTAGAGGGGGCGAGGTACAATGAGCAGTTCTTC; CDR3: CASSLEGARYNEQFF
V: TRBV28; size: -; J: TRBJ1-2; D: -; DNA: TGTGCCAGCAGTTCGGCAGGCAACTATGGCTACACCTTC; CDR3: CASSSAGNYGYTF
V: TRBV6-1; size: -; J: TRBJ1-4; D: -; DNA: TGTGCCAGCACTCCGTTTATTTCCGGTCCTGAAAAACTGTTTTTT; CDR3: CASTPFISGPEKLFF
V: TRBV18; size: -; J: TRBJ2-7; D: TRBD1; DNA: TGTGCCAGCTCACCTTCGGACAGGGCCTACGAACAGTACTTC; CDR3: CASSPSDRAYEQYF
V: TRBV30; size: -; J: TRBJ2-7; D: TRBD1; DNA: TGTGCCTGGAGTTTGGAAACGACAGGGATCGAATACGAGCAGTACTTC; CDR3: CAWSLETTGIEYEQYF
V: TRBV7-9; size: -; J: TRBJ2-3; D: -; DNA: TGTGCCAGCAGCGGAGGCGGGGCGGGAGATACGCAGTATTTT; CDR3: CASSGGGAGDTQYF
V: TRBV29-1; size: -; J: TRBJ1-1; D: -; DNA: TGCAGCGTTGATTTGGGAGCCACTGAAGCTTTCTTT; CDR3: CSVDLGATEAFF
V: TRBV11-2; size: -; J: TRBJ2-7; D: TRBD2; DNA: TGTGCCAGCAGCCCACTAGCGGCCTCCTACTTCTCCTACGAGCAGTACTTC; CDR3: CASSPLAASYFSYEQYF
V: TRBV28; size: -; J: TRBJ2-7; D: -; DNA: TGTGCCAGCACCCCCGAGAGCTCCTACGAGCAGTACTTC; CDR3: CASTPESSYEQYF
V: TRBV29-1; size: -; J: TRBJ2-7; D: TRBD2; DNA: TGCAGCGCCGGACTAGCTTACGAGCAGTACTTC; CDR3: CSAGLAYEQYF
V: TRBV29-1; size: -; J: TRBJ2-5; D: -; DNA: TGCAGCGTCGCCTTGGAGAGGTACCAAGAGACCCAGTACTTC; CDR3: CSVALERYQETQYF
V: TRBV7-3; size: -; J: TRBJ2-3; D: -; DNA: TGTGCCAGCAGCTTAAAAACAAGCACAGATACGCAGTATTTT; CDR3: CASSLKTSTDTQYF